This T cell receptor beta chain was sequenced in a study of blood T cell repertoires in COVID-19. Method: immunoSEQ multiplex PCR; TCRdb's copy keeps in-frame clones and lacks some. This table has 80,000 to 95,000 clones, approximately 86% appearing once. This clone has a single count. Germline lookup yields CDR1 ENHRY and CDR2 SYGVKD. V was shortened by 1 base and J by 3 bases, with 9 bases between the two germline ends. This CDR3 has 14 amino acids. Sequenced sample: peripheral blood. The rearrangement uses TRBV10-3 and TRBJ1-2, with D possibly being TRBD1 (5 bases). The source of this sequence is a man in his sixties or seventies with acute or convalescent COVID-19. The CDR3 region is CAISEYTGDYGYTF. Here the CDR3 DNA reads TGTGCCATCAGTGAGTATACAGGTGACTATGGCTACACCTTC.